This entry lists 6 T cell receptor beta chains sequenced from one sample in a study of PD-L1 blockade in urothelial cancer. The protocol was immunoSEQ multiplex PCR, while the TCRdb copy is restricted to in-frame clones and leaves out a portion. The sample has about 43,000 clones, 83% seen once. Time point given: peripheral blood 6 weeks after treatment start. Specimen: PBMCs, collected around atezolizumab (anti-PD-L1) treatment. All receptors derive from a man in his sixties with urothelial cancer.

The CDR3 spells CASSVTGPHTGELFF. The CDR3 coding sequence is TGTGCCAGCAGCGTTACGGGTCCCCACACCGGGGAGCTGTTTTTT. The V and J genes are TRBV9 and TRBJ2-2; D remains unclear. V was trimmed by 2 bases and J by 3 bases, leaving 11 bases between them. Germline V gene lookup returns CDR1 SGDLS and CDR2 YYNGEE. The CDR3 length is 15 residues.

This chain links TRBV11-2 with TRBJ2-5, with 9 bases matching TRBD2. Germline trimming cut 5 bases from V and 5 bases from J; bases unmatched to any gene: 12. The CDR3 has 16 amino acids. Germline CDR1 reads SGHAT; CDR2 reads FQNNGV. CDR3 DNA: TGTGCCAGCAGCCCTAATGGCGGGGGGGCTGGGGAGACCCAGTACTTC. Protein sequence: CASSPNGGGAGETQYF. Full variable domain (missing parts from reference TRBV11-2 and TRBJ2-5): EAGVAQSPRYKIIEKRQSVAFWCNPISGHATLYWYQQILGQGPKLLIQFQNNGVVDDSQLPKDRFSAERLKGVDSTLKIQPAKLEDSAVYLCASSPNGGGAGETQYFGPGTRLLVL.

The chain couples TRBV7-2 to TRBJ2-2; 11 bases align to TRBD2. In germline, CDR1 is SGHTA, CDR2 FQGNSA. Unmatched junction bases numbered 7, after V lost 5 bases and J lost 5 bases. This CDR3 has 16 residues. Here the CDR3 DNA reads TGTGCCAGCAGCGATACTAGCGGGGGCCGAACCGGGGAGCTGTTTTTT. Protein sequence: CASSDTSGGRTGELFF.

This clone has just a few counts. This chain connects TRBV27 to TRBJ1-5; 7 nucleotides match TRBD1. CDR1 is MNHEY and CDR2 is SMNVEV in the germline V gene (reference sequence). The CDR3 is 16 amino acids. V was pared by 6 bases and J by 7 bases, with 15 bases of the junction left unmatched. The DNA of the CDR3 is TGTGCCAGCAGGGGGGGACAGCGGGGGTCCGGCCAGCCCCAGCATTTT. Amino acid sequence: CASRGGQRGSGQPQHF.

The gene calls are TRBV9 and TRBJ2-2, with TRBD1 matching over 7 bases. CDR1 and CDR2 from the germline V gene are SGDLS and YYNGEE. CDR3 size: 18 residues. Trimming removed 0 bases from V and 1 base from J; junction bases left unmatched: 9. Written as DNA, the CDR3 is TGTGCCAGCAGCGTAGAAGGGGCTGGGACAGAGAACACCGGGGAGCTGTTTTTT. It translates to CASSVEGAGTENTGELFF.

The rearrangement joins TRBV5-5 to TRBJ2-5, with 10 bases that match TRBD1. The CDR3 length is 17 residues. The junction had 6 bases not matched to a gene; V was cut back by 0 bases and J by 1 base. The germline CDR1 and CDR2 sequences are SGHKS and YYEKEE (reference sequence). The CDR3 is CASSLAGQGSFQETQYF. The CDR3 coding sequence is TGTGCCAGCAGCTTGGCGGGACAGGGGAGCTTCCAAGAGACCCAGTACTTC.